The rows below give T cell receptor beta chains drawn from one sample of a study of early T cells in non-severe SARS-CoV-2 infection. TCRdb passed the 5' RACE reads through MiXCR, listing each CDR3 protein once. Of 57,000 or so distinct CDR3 sequences listed, around 12% were seen once; the top ten hold approximately 1.1%. The starting material was whole blood, obtained at baseline. These receptors were collected from an adult who was a healthcare worker with PCR-confirmed SARS-CoV-2 infection or an uninfected control (not recorded which). The donor label of this sample is uncertain. Both conserved end residues are part of each CDR3. The D gene is left open where the match is weak. Not all rows give a size; the values are once, few, many and, for expanded clones, a class.

CDR3 DNA: TGTGCCAGCTCACCCGGACATGGGGATGAGCAGTTCTTC; CDR3 protein: CASSPGHGDEQFF; D gene: .; clone size: many; J gene: TRBJ2-1; V gene: TRBV18
CDR3 DNA: TGCGCCAGCAGCCCGCGAATGAGACAGGTTAGCAATCAGCCCCAGCATTTT; CDR3 protein: CASSPRMRQVSNQPQHF; D gene: .; clone size: .; J gene: TRBJ1-5; V gene: TRBV4-1
CDR3 DNA: TGCGCCAGCAGCCGTAGCACAGATACGCAGTATTTT; CDR3 protein: CASSRSTDTQYF; D gene: .; clone size: many; J gene: TRBJ2-3; V gene: TRBV5-1
CDR3 DNA: TGTGCCAGCAGCCATTCCACGGCAGGTGATCCGACAGATACGCAGTATTTT; CDR3 protein: CASSHSTAGDPTDTQYF; D gene: .; clone size: .; J gene: TRBJ2-3; V gene: TRBV3-1
CDR3 DNA: TGTGCCATCAGCGACTATAATGAGCAGTTCTTC; CDR3 protein: CAISDYNEQFF; D gene: .; clone size: .; J gene: TRBJ2-1; V gene: TRBV10-3
CDR3 DNA: TGTGCCAGCAGCCAAGTTACAACGGCGAACACCGGGGAGCTGTTTTTT; CDR3 protein: CASSQVTTANTGELFF; D gene: .; clone size: few; J gene: TRBJ2-2; V gene: TRBV4-2
CDR3 DNA: TGTGCCAGCAGCTCGTCTAGGACAGATAACACCGGGGAGCTGTTTTTT; CDR3 protein: CASSSSRTDNTGELFF; D gene: .; clone size: .; J gene: TRBJ2-2; V gene: TRBV11-3
CDR3 DNA: TGTGCCACCAGCAGAGATCACGCCACTGAAGCTTTCTTT; CDR3 protein: CATSRDHATEAFF; D gene: .; clone size: .; J gene: TRBJ1-1; V gene: TRBV15
CDR3 DNA: TGTGCCAGCAGCTTAGCGGGACAGATCCAAGAGACCCAGTACTTC; CDR3 protein: CASSLAGQIQETQYF; D gene: TRBD1; clone size: few; J gene: TRBJ2-5; V gene: TRBV11-1
CDR3 DNA: TGTGCCAGCACCCCGAGGAGGCTCAATGAGCAGTTCTTC; CDR3 protein: CASTPRRLNEQFF; D gene: .; clone size: .; J gene: TRBJ2-1; V gene: TRBV11-2
CDR3 DNA: TGCAGTGCTAAGGGGACCAAGTACAGCGCTGAAGCTTTCTTT; CDR3 protein: CSAKGTKYSAEAFF; D gene: .; clone size: few; J gene: TRBJ1-1; V gene: TRBV20-1
CDR3 DNA: TGTGCCAGCAGCTTGGATCTTACTGGCTACACCTTC; CDR3 protein: CASSLDLTGYTF; D gene: .; clone size: few; J gene: TRBJ1-2; V gene: TRBV5-6
CDR3 DNA: TGTGCCAGCAGCCCCGCCGGGACAGGGGTTAGCTATGGCTACACCTTC; CDR3 protein: CASSPAGTGVSYGYTF; D gene: TRBD1; clone size: .; J gene: TRBJ1-2; V gene: TRBV7-2
CDR3 DNA: TGCGCCAGCAGCACTCCGACAGCTAGCACAGATACGCAGTATTTT; CDR3 protein: CASSTPTASTDTQYF; D gene: .; clone size: few; J gene: TRBJ2-3; V gene: TRBV5-1
CDR3 DNA: TGTGCCAGCAGCCAAGGGGGAAGGAATCAGCCCCAGCATTTT; CDR3 protein: CASSQGGRNQPQHF; D gene: .; clone size: .; J gene: TRBJ1-5; V gene: TRBV3-1
CDR3 DNA: TGTGCCAGCACCAGTTCGTCTAGCGGGGGGGACACCGGGGAGCTGTTTTTT; CDR3 protein: CASTSSSSGGDTGELFF; D gene: TRBD2; clone size: many; J gene: TRBJ2-2; V gene: TRBV2
CDR3 DNA: TGTGCCAGCAGTTACTCCCGAATAGCGGGGGGGCCCGGGAATGAGCAGTTCTTC; CDR3 protein: CASSYSRIAGGPGNEQFF; D gene: TRBD2; clone size: few; J gene: TRBJ2-1; V gene: TRBV6-2/TRBV6-3
CDR3 DNA: TGTGCCAGCAGTTTATTTGGCGGGGAGAAGACCTATAATTCACCCCTCCACTTT; CDR3 protein: CASSLFGGEKTYNSPLHF; D gene: .; clone size: many; J gene: TRBJ1-6; V gene: TRBV27
CDR3 DNA: TGTGCCAGCAGCAGGGGACTAGGGACTAGCACAGATACGCAGTATTTT; CDR3 protein: CASSRGLGTSTDTQYF; D gene: TRBD2; clone size: few; J gene: TRBJ2-3; V gene: TRBV6-5
CDR3 DNA: TGTGCCAGCAGGGACAGGGGGATCTATGGCTACACCTTC; CDR3 protein: CASRDRGIYGYTF; D gene: TRBD1; clone size: .; J gene: TRBJ1-2; V gene: TRBV19
CDR3 DNA: TGCGCCCCACGAGACAGGGGGCAAGAGACCCAGCACTTC; CDR3 protein: CAPRDRGQETQHF; D gene: TRBD1; clone size: .; J gene: TRBJ2-5; V gene: TRBV4-1
CDR3 DNA: TGTGCCAGCAGAGTACAGGGGGTTATTCCCCCTTTCTTT; CDR3 protein: CASRVQGVIPPFF; D gene: TRBD1; clone size: few; J gene: TRBJ1-1; V gene: TRBV2
CDR3 DNA: TGTGCCAGCAGACAACCCGGGACAGGGCAGTTCTTC; CDR3 protein: CASRQPGTGQFF; D gene: TRBD1; clone size: many; J gene: TRBJ2-1; V gene: TRBV7-2
CDR3 DNA: TGTGCCAGCAGCCAATCTGGGTTGCCCGGAAACACCATATATTTT; CDR3 protein: CASSQSGLPGNTIYF; D gene: .; clone size: .; J gene: TRBJ1-3; V gene: TRBV11-3
CDR3 DNA: TGTGCCAGCAGCTTGTGGAGGACAGGCGGAGCTTTCTTT; CDR3 protein: CASSLWRTGGAFF; D gene: TRBD1; clone size: few; J gene: TRBJ1-1; V gene: TRBV5-8
CDR3 DNA: TGTGCCAGCAGTGCCCGGGACAGGGGAGAGACCCAGTACTTC; CDR3 protein: CASSARDRGETQYF; D gene: TRBD1; clone size: .; J gene: TRBJ2-5; V gene: TRBV27
CDR3 DNA: TGCGCCAGCAGCTTCTTTGGCCTGTCGAACACTGAAGCTTTCTTT; CDR3 protein: CASSFFGLSNTEAFF; D gene: .; clone size: few; J gene: TRBJ1-1; V gene: TRBV5-1
CDR3 DNA: TGTGCCAGCAAGGAGGGGACAGGGGCCTATGGCTACACCTTC; CDR3 protein: CASKEGTGAYGYTF; D gene: TRBD1; clone size: many; J gene: TRBJ1-2; V gene: TRBV28
CDR3 DNA: TGCGCCAGCAGTGTCTCCGGGGAGCTGTTTTTT; CDR3 protein: CASSVSGELFF; D gene: .; clone size: few; J gene: TRBJ2-2; V gene: TRBV10-2
CDR3 DNA: TGTGCCAGCAGTCGAATGACGGGGTACTCTGGAAACACCATATATTTT; CDR3 protein: CASSRMTGYSGNTIYF; D gene: .; clone size: few; J gene: TRBJ1-3; V gene: TRBV12-3/TRBV12-4
CDR3 DNA: TGCAGTGCTAAACCGGGGGAAGCGGGGTCAGATACGCAGTATTTT; CDR3 protein: CSAKPGEAGSDTQYF; D gene: TRBD2; clone size: few; J gene: TRBJ2-3; V gene: TRBV20-1